This T cell receptor (beta chain) came from a study of T cell responses to AZD1222 COVID-19 vaccine. This CDR3 is 15 amino acids long. Germline CDR1 SNHLY, CDR2 FYNNEI. Deletions cut 7 bases from V and 0 bases from J, with 15 bases between. Generated by immunoSEQ multiplex PCR, the TCRdb table keeps only in-frame clones and is missing some. This table holds about 260,000 clones, 93% found once. The sequences come from peripheral blood, collected on day 0 of AZD1222 vaccination. V gene TRBV2 combines with J gene TRBJ1-1; the D is unclear. The sequence was collected from an adult in good health. CDR3 coding DNA: TGTGCCAGCACCCAAAGGGTAGGCGTGAACACTGAAGCTTTCTTT. Its translation is CASTQRVGVNTEAFF.